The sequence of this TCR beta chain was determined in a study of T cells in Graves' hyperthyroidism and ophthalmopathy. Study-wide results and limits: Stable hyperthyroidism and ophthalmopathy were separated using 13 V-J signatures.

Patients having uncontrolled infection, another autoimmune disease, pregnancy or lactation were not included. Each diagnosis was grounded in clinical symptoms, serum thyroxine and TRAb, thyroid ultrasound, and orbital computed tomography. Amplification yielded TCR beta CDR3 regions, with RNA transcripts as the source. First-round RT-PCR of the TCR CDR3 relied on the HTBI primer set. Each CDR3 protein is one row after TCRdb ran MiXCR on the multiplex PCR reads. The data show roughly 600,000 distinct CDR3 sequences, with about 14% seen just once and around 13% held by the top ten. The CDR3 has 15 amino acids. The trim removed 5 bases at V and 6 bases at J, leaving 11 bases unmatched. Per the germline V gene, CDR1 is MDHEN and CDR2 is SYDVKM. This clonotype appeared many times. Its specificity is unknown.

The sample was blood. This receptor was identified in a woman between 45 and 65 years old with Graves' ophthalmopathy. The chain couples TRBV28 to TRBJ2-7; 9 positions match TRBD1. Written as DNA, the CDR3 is TGTGCCAGCAGTATAAATCCGGGACAGGGTCGCGAGCAGTACTTC. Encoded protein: CASSINPGQGREQYF.